The 15 T cell receptor beta chains below were found in one sample sequenced in a study of blood T cells in healthy people across ages (dated by TCRdb to between 2015 and 2017). Receptor amplification or capture employed 5' RACE. The instrument was an Illumina HiSeq 2500. The second PCR ran for about 7 to 11 cycles and used a J-beta primer mix along with a sample-barcoded 5' primer. TCRdb cleaned the public reads at Q25 with fastp, built clones with MiXCR and kept in-frame beta chains. Identical CDR3 protein sequences are pooled into one entry, listed with their most common genes and DNA. The sample has about 1.7 million distinct CDR3 sequences on record, roughly 27% of them singletons. The ten largest clones add up to 7.7% of the sample. Sequencing was done on a sample of blood. These receptors all stem from a woman in her 30s in good health.

This clonotype was detected many times. The chain carries TRBV7-3 and TRBJ2-6; D perhaps matches TRBD2 (5 bases). CDR3 size: 18 residues. The germline V and J ends were trimmed by 6 bases and 7 bases, with 25 bases remaining between them. Germline values: CDR1 SGHTA, CDR2 FQGTGA. The CDR3 loop reads CASRPNVFRGAGANVLTF. CDR3 coding DNA: TGTGCCAGCAGACCAAATGTTTTCCGGGGAGCCGGTGCCAACGTCCTGACTTTC.

The chain has TRBV28 and TRBJ2-5; D unresolved. Germline CDR1 MDHEN, CDR2 SYDVKM. Trimming stripped 10 bases from V and 3 bases from J, with 9 bases between. The CDR3 has 11 residues. In nucleotides, the CDR3 is TGTGCCATCCGGACGGAAGAGACCCAGTACTTC. It translates to CAIRTEETQYF.

This clonotype was detected many times. V and J are TRBV6-2 or TRBV6-3 and TRBJ2-5; D unclear. The CDR3 is made up of 16 amino acids. Germline CDR1 is MNHEY and CDR2 is SVGEGT. V dropped 5 bases and J dropped 1 base, with 17 bases sitting between them. The DNA of the CDR3 is TGTGCCAGCAGTACCGACGGAGCAACATTCCAAGAGACCCAGTACTTC. Its translation: CASSTDGATFQETQYF.

This chain connects TRBV7-2 to TRBJ2-5, with a weak D call TRBD1 (5 bases). From germline, CDR1 is SGHTA and CDR2 FQGNSA. Deletions cut 3 bases from V and 3 bases from J, with 11 bases between. This CDR3 comprises 14 residues. CDR3 coding DNA: TGTGCCAGCAGCTTCTTGGGCAGGGAAGAGACCCAGTACTTC. Translation: CASSFLGREETQYF.

This clonotype was recorded at least ten times. The chain recombines TRBV12-3 or TRBV12-4 with TRBJ2-7, with a weak D call TRBD1 (6 bases). Between the trimmed V and J ends, which lost 5 bases and 6 bases, there was a span of 8 bases. This CDR3 spans 11 amino acids. CDR3 in amino acids: CASSVRGEQYF. CDR3 sequence (DNA): TGTGCCAGCAGTGTCAGGGGCGAGCAGTACTTC.

The rearrangement links TRBV7-3 to TRBJ2-1, with D possibly being TRBD2 (6 bases). CDR1 is SGHTA, CDR2 FQGTGA, per germline. With 4 bases removed from V and 4 bases from J, the gap between germline ends came to 14 bases. The CDR3 extends over 15 amino acids. The CDR3 DNA reads TGTGCCAGCAGCTCTGGGGGGAGAGGGTACAATGAGCAGTTCTTC. This gives the protein CASSSGGRGYNEQFF.

This clonotype appeared many times. This chain connects TRBV29-1 to TRBJ2-3; D gene uncertain. Trimming pared 3 bases from V and 3 bases from J, leaving 4 bases between. Germline loops: CDR1 SQVTM, CDR2 ANQGSEA. The CDR3 has 11 residues. CDR3: CSVDGTDTQYF. Written as DNA, the CDR3 is TGCAGCGTTGATGGAACAGATACGCAGTATTTT.

This clonotype was detected only a few times. The J gene is TRBJ1-1, the V gene TRBV5-1; 9 bases map to TRBD1. The CDR3 spans 17 residues. Trimming took 4 bases from V and 5 from J; bases not matched to a gene: 15. Germline V gene data show CDR1 as SGHRS and CDR2 as YFSETQ. The CDR3 is CASSSGLRDREVTEAFF. Written as DNA, the CDR3 is TGCGCCAGCAGCAGTGGGTTGAGGGACAGGGAGGTTACTGAAGCTTTCTTT.

The V call is TRBV7-9, the J call TRBJ2-2, with D unresolved. The CDR3 is 14 residues long. CDR1 and CDR2 (germline): SEHNR, FQNEAQ (reference sequence). Trimming stripped 5 bases from V and 6 bases from J, with 13 bases between. The CDR3 reads CASSPPATPGELFF. DNA of the CDR3: TGTGCCAGCAGCCCCCCTGCCACCCCCGGGGAGCTGTTTTTT.

The chain joins TRBV19 to TRBJ2-1; D is unclear. This CDR3 spans 14 amino acids. V lost 3 bases and J lost 8, with 14 bases in between. The germline V gene has CDR1 LNHDA and CDR2 SQIVND (reference sequence). The CDR3 nucleotides read TGTGCCAGTAGTATCCTCCAAAGGCGCGATGAGCAGTTCTTC. Translated, it gives CASSILQRRDEQFF.

This clonotype was picked up a small number of times. The gene calls are TRBV12-3 or TRBV12-4 and TRBJ2-1; 9 positions agree with TRBD2. The V gene end was trimmed by 3 bases and the J gene end by 7 bases; junction bases not matched to a gene: 7. The CDR3 length is 15 residues. The CDR3 sequence: CASSFGGRARNEQFF. DNA for the CDR3: TGTGCCAGCAGTTTCGGCGGGAGGGCCCGAAATGAGCAGTTCTTC.

The chain uses TRBV29-1 and TRBJ1-2, with 11 positions matching TRBD1. The CDR3 covers 13 residues. Per the germline V gene, CDR1 is SQVTM and CDR2 is ANQGSEA. The J segment lost 7 bases and the V segment lost 6 bases, leaving 7 bases of the junction unmatched. CDR3 protein: CSVPGQGGAGYTF. CDR3 nucleotide sequence: TGCAGCGTCCCGGGACAGGGGGGTGCTGGCTACACCTTC.

This clonotype has ten or more counts. V usage is TRBV7-2 and J usage is TRBJ2-1; 7 bases map to TRBD2. CDR3 length: 13 amino acids. From germline, CDR1 is SGHTA and CDR2 FQGNSA. With 1 base clipped from V and 7 bases from J, the junction kept 1 base outside the gene matches. This CDR3 reads CASSLVGRNEQFF. CDR3 coding DNA: TGTGCCAGCAGCTTAGTCGGGAGGAATGAGCAGTTCTTC.

The table lists this clonotype with a few counts. J is TRBJ2-3 and V is TRBV7-8; 9 bases are shared with TRBD2. The CDR3 extends over 15 amino acids. Trimming removed 6 bases from V and 0 bases from J; junction bases left unmatched: 4. The germline gives CDR1 SGHVS, CDR2 FQNEAQ. The CDR3 here is CASRETSGSTDTQYF. The DNA of the CDR3 is TGTGCCAGCAGAGAGACTAGCGGAAGCACAGATACGCAGTATTTT.

Comment on this clonotype: Possible read error: a much larger clone is one base away. The chain links TRBV11-2 to TRBJ2-7; D uncertain. The CDR3 is 12 residues long. Per the germline V gene, CDR1 is SGHAT and CDR2 is FQNNGV. CDR3 region: CAGSFFTYEQYF. The CDR3 DNA reads as TGTGCCGGCAGCTTTTTTACCTACGAGCAGTACTTC.